A selection of T cell receptor beta chains follows, all from one sample in a study of vaccination and CD4 T cells after COVID-19. The antigens for these receptors are not known. Each CDR3 protein gets one entry after TCRdb re-called the PCR reads with MiXCR. The repertoire holds 15,000 to 20,000 distinct CDR3 sequences, with roughly 40% as singletons. Sequencing used CD4+ T cells from blood, cultured in vitro. These receptors all come from a human donor who had recovered from COVID-19. Each CDR3 is given with its conserved first and last residue. D genes are given only for firm matches. Clone size is stated in some rows and not others, as once, few, many or a class when expanded.

TRBV6-5	NA	NA	TRBJ2-1	TGTGCCAGCAGTTACTCGAGTGCCTACCGAACAAATGAGCAGTTCTTC	CASSYSSAYRTNEQFF
TRBV11-2	NA	NA	TRBJ2-7	TGTGCCAGCAGCGTCGGGACTCGCGGCGAGCAGTACTTC	CASSVGTRGEQYF
TRBV28	TRBD1	NA	TRBJ2-7	TGTGCCAGCACTCAAGGATTCCCGGGACAGACGATCTACGAGCAGTACTTC	CASTQGFPGQTIYEQYF
TRBV6-5	NA	NA	TRBJ2-7	TGTGCCAGCAGATACCGGGACTCCGAAACCTACGAGCAGTACTTC	CASRYRDSETYEQYF
TRBV10-3	NA	NA	TRBJ1-1	TGTGCCATCAGTGCGGGGGGGGTCCGGGGCACTGAAGCTTTCTTT	CAISAGGVRGTEAFF
TRBV5-1	NA	NA	TRBJ1-6	TGCGCCAGCAGCTTGGTGAGCCCCTATAATTCACCCCTCCACTTT	CASSLVSPYNSPLHF
TRBV6-1	TRBD1	few	TRBJ1-6	TGTGCCAGCAGTGAACAGGGGGCATTTAATTCACCCCTCCACTTT	CASSEQGAFNSPLHF
TRBV20-1	NA	few	TRBJ2-1	TGCAGTGCCAATGGACGGGAGTGGGAGCAGTTCTTC	CSANGREWEQFF
TRBV11-2	NA	few	TRBJ1-6	TGTGCCAGCAGGAACAACTCAGCCCTCTCGCCCCTCCACTTT	CASRNNSALSPLHF
TRBV7-9	NA	few	TRBJ2-7	TGTGCCAGCAGCCCGAATTCTAGGAACGAGCAGTACTTC	CASSPNSRNEQYF
TRBV28	NA	NA	TRBJ2-7	TGTGCCAGCAGTTTCCAGCTAGCCTACGAGCAGTACTTC	CASSFQLAYEQYF
TRBV7-2	NA	few	TRBJ2-3	TGTGCCAGCAGCCCCCGAATGTCGGGCACAGATACGCAGTATTTT	CASSPRMSGTDTQYF
TRBV28	NA	few	TRBJ1-6	TGTGCCAGCAGTTCATTCTGGCCCCCCATCGGGGCGCCTAGCACCTATAATTCACCCCTCCACTTT	CASSSFWPPIGAPSTYNSPLHF
TRBV19	NA	NA	TRBJ1-5	TGTGCCAGTAGTAGGGGACACAATAGCAATCAACCCCAGCATTTT	CASSRGHNSNQPQHF
TRBV6-2/TRBV6-3	NA	NA	TRBJ2-6	TGTGCCAGCAGTTACCACTCTGGGGCCAACGTCCTGACTTTC	CASSYHSGANVLTF
TRBV5-1	TRBD2	NA	TRBJ2-5	TGCGCCAGCAGACGGTCTAGCGGGAGGGAAGAGACCCAGTACTTC	CASRRSSGREETQYF
TRBV15	NA	NA	TRBJ2-7	TGTGCCACCAGCAGAACGGTTGATCTCTACGAGCAGTACTTC	CATSRTVDLYEQYF
TRBV28	NA	NA	TRBJ1-6	TGTGCCAGCGGCCCGGGTTCCTATAATTCACCCCTCCACTTT	CASGPGSYNSPLHF
TRBV4-1	NA	NA	TRBJ1-5	TGCGCCAGCAGCCAAGGGGGGGACCTCCAGCCCCAGCATTTT	CASSQGGDLQPQHF
TRBV6-1	NA	NA	TRBJ2-1	TGTGCCAGCAGCCCCACCCCCGGTAAGCGTAACAATGAGCAGTTCTTC	CASSPTPGKRNNEQFF
TRBV6-1	TRBD1	NA	TRBJ1-6	TGTGCCAGCATGCAGGGGGCCCTTAATTCACCCCTCCACTTT	CASMQGALNSPLHF
TRBV6-1	TRBD2	NA	TRBJ2-1	TGTGCCAGCAAACTAGCGAACTACAATGAGCAGTTCTTC	CASKLANYNEQFF
TRBV7-9	NA	NA	TRBJ1-1	TGTGCCAGCAGCCGACGAGGAGGGGTTTCCATGAACACTGAAGCTTTCTTT	CASSRRGGVSMNTEAFF
TRBV20-1	TRBD1	large	TRBJ1-1	TGCAGTGCTAGAGATGACAGGGGGCACACTGAAGCTTTCTTT	CSARDDRGHTEAFF
TRBV7-7	TRBD1	few	TRBJ2-5	TGTGCCAGCAGCGCTTATACAGGGGTCTACGAGACCCAGTACTTC	CASSAYTGVYETQYF
TRBV27	NA	few	TRBJ2-3	TGTGCCAGCAGTCGGCGAGGAAGGCCAGATACGCAGTATTTT	CASSRRGRPDTQYF
TRBV15	NA	medium-sized	TRBJ1-2	TGTGCCACCAGCAGAGTGGCGGGTGGCTACACCTTC	CATSRVAGGYTF
TRBV7-3	TRBD2	few	TRBJ2-2	TGTGCCAGCAGCCTAGCGGGGTACACCGGGGAGCTGTTTTTT	CASSLAGYTGELFF
TRBV7-2	NA	few	TRBJ1-1	TGTGCCAGCAGCTTAGTTGGGGGGCGGACTGAAGCTTTCTTT	CASSLVGGRTEAFF
TRBV10-3	TRBD1	NA	TRBJ2-7	TGTGCCGCAGGGACAGACGAGCAGTACTTC	CAAGTDEQYF
TRBV20-1	NA	NA	TRBJ1-2	TGCAGTGCCATAAACCGGGACGGGACTTATGGCTACACCTTC	CSAINRDGTYGYTF
TRBV27	TRBD2	NA	TRBJ2-7	TGTGCCAGCAGATCTCTAGCGGGAGAAACCCACGAGCAGTACTTC	CASRSLAGETHEQYF
TRBV15	NA	NA	TRBJ1-3	TGTGCCACCAGCAGAGATCGGGACTCTGGAAACACCATATATTTT	CATSRDRDSGNTIYF
TRBV20-1	NA	NA	TRBJ2-1	TGCAGTGCTAGAGCGGGAGTGATTGAGGAGCAGTTCTTC	CSARAGVIEEQFF
TRBV27	NA	NA	TRBJ2-1	TGTGCCAGCAGTTTATTCGTGGGAGAGGGCAATGAGCAGTTCTTC	CASSLFVGEGNEQFF
TRBV20-1	TRBD2	NA	TRBJ2-1	TGCAGTGCTAGTGGTCAGCTAGCGGGAGCGGTTGAGCAGTTCTTC	CSASGQLAGAVEQFF
TRBV6-1	NA	NA	TRBJ2-5	TGTGCCAGCAGTGAAGGACGCGGGGAGCAAGAGACCCAGTACTTC	CASSEGRGEQETQYF
TRBV6-2/TRBV6-3	TRBD2	NA	TRBJ2-1	TGTGCCAGCAGTTCTGATAGAGCGGGAGGGGGGAATGAGCAGTTCTTC	CASSSDRAGGGNEQFF
TRBV28	NA	few	TRBJ1-6	TGTGCCAGCAGTTTGAGAAATTCACCCCTCCACTTT	CASSLRNSPLHF
TRBV7-8	TRBD2	few	TRBJ2-7	TGTGCCAGCAGCCTAGCTTGGGGACTAGCGGGATCCGAGCAGTACTTC	CASSLAWGLAGSEQYF
TRBV28	NA	NA	TRBJ2-2	TGTGCCAGCAGTTTCGGCGGGGCCCGTACCGGGGAGCTGTTTTTT	CASSFGGARTGELFF
TRBV9	NA	NA	TRBJ2-5	TGTGCCAGCAGCGTAGGTTTCAGGGTAGGCCAAGAGACCCAGTACTTC	CASSVGFRVGQETQYF
TRBV10-3	NA	NA	TRBJ2-7	TGTGCCATCAGTCAAACAAGGTCGGGCGAGCAGTACTTC	CAISQTRSGEQYF
TRBV10-3	NA	few	TRBJ1-6	TGTGCCATCAGTGAGTCGGTCAGGAGCTCCTATAATTCACCCCTCCACTTT	CAISESVRSSYNSPLHF
TRBV9	NA	NA	TRBJ2-5	TGTGCCAGCAGTGTAGGGGCTCAGGAGACCCAGTACTTC	CASSVGAQETQYF
TRBV20-1	NA	NA	TRBJ2-7	TGCAGTGCTAGAGATGAAGTTTACGAGCAGTACTTC	CSARDEVYEQYF
TRBV7-9	NA	few	TRBJ2-1	TGTGCCAGCAGCTTAACTGTAGTAGGTGAGCAGTTCTTC	CASSLTVVGEQFF
TRBV21-1	NA	NA	TRBJ2-4	TGTGCCAGCAGCAAAGCGGGCCCGTGGGCCCTAGCCAAAAACATTCAGTACTTC	CASSKAGPWALAKNIQYF
TRBV6-1	NA	NA	TRBJ2-5	TGTGCCAGCCGAACAGGCACTTCGGCGGAGACCCAGTACTTC	CASRTGTSAETQYF
TRBV4-1	NA	NA	TRBJ1-5	TGCGCCAGCAGCCAAGTGTTGCGCCCGCCGGGGGGTCAGCCCCAGCATTTT	CASSQVLRPPGGQPQHF
TRBV11-2	NA	few	TRBJ2-1	TGTGCCAGCAGCCCCCAGGAGCGGTACAATGAGCAGTTCTTC	CASSPQERYNEQFF
TRBV15	NA	NA	TRBJ2-1	TGTGCCACCAGCAGAGAGCCGACAGCGGGCAATGAGCAGTTCTTC	CATSREPTAGNEQFF
TRBV12-3/TRBV12-4	TRBD2	few	TRBJ2-7	TGTGCCAGCAGTTTAATAGCGGGAGGGAGTGGGCAGTACTTC	CASSLIAGGSGQYF
TRBV28	NA	NA	TRBJ1-5	TGTGCCAGCAGTAAACAGGTCTTCGGGCCCCAGCATTTT	CASSKQVFGPQHF
TRBV27	NA	NA	TRBJ2-3	TGTGCCATGCCTCTCCCGGACACAGATACGCAGTATTTT	CAMPLPDTDTQYF
TRBV18	TRBD1	NA	TRBJ1-6	TGTGCCAGCTCACCAGCAGGGGGGAGCTCACCCCTCCACTTT	CASSPAGGSSPLHF
TRBV20-1	NA	medium-sized	TRBJ1-2	TGCAGTGCTAGCGTCGTAGATGGCTACACCTTC	CSASVVDGYTF
TRBV7-2	NA	NA	TRBJ2-2	TGTGCCAGCAGCTCGAATGCAGGGTGGGCCACCGGGGAGCTGTTTTTT	CASSSNAGWATGELFF
TRBV10-3	TRBD1	few	TRBJ2-7	TGTGCCACGACAGGGGGTAACTCCTACGAGCAGTACTTC	CATTGGNSYEQYF